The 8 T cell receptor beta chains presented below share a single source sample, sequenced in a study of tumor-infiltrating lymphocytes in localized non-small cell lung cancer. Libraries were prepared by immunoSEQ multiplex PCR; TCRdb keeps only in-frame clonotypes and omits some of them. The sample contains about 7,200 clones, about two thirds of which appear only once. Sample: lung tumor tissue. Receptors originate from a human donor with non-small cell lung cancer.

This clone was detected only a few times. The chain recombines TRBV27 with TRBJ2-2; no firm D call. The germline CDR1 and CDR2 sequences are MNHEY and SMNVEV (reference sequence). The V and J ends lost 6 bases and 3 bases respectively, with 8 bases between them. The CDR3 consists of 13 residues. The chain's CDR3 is CASSPSYTGELFF. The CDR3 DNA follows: TGTGCCAGCAGCCCTTCTTACACCGGGGAGCTGTTTTTT.

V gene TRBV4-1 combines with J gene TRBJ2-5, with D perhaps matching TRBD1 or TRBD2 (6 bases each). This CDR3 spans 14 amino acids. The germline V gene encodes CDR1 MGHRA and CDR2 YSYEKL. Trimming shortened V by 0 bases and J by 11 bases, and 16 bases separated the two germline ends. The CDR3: CASSQDTGAREQYF. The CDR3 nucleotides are TGCGCCAGCAGCCAAGATACGGGGGCTAGGGAGCAGTACTTC.

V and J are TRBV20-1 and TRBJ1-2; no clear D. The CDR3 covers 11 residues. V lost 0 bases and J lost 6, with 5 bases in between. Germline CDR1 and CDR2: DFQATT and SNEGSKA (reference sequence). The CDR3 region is CSARDEDGYTF. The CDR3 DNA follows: TGCAGTGCTAGAGATGAGGATGGCTACACCTTC.

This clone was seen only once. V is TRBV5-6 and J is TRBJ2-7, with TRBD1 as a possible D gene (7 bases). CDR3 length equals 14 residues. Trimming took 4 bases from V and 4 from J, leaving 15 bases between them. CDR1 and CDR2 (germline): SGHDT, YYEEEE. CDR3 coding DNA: TGTGCCAGCAGCCCCACCCCAGGGGGGTACGAGCAGTACTTC. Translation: CASSPTPGGYEQYF.

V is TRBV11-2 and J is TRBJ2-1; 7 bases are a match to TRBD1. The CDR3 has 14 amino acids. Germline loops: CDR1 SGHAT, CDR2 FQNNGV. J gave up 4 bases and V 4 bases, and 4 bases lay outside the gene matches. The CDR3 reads CASSWVTGYNEQFF. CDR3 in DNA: TGTGCCAGCAGCTGGGTGACAGGGTACAATGAGCAGTTCTTC.

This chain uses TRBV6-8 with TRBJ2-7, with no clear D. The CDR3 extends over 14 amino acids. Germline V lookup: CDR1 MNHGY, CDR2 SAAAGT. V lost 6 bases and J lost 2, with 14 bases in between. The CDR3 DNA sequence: TGTGCCAGCAGCCAGGAGAGAAAGCCCTACGAGCAGTACTTC. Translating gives CASSQERKPYEQYF.

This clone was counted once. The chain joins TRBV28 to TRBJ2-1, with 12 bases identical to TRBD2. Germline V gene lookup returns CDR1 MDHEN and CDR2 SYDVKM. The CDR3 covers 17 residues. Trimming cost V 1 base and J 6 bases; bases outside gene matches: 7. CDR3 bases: TGTGCCAGCAGTTTATTAAGTGGACTAGCGGGGATCAATGAGCAGTTCTTC. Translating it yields CASSLLSGLAGINEQFF.

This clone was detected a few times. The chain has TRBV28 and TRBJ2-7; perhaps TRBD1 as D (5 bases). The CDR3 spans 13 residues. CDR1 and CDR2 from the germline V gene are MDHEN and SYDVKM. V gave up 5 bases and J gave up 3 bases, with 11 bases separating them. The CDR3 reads CASSPQDLYEQYF. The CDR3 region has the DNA TGTGCCAGCAGTCCACAGGATCTCTACGAGCAGTACTTC.